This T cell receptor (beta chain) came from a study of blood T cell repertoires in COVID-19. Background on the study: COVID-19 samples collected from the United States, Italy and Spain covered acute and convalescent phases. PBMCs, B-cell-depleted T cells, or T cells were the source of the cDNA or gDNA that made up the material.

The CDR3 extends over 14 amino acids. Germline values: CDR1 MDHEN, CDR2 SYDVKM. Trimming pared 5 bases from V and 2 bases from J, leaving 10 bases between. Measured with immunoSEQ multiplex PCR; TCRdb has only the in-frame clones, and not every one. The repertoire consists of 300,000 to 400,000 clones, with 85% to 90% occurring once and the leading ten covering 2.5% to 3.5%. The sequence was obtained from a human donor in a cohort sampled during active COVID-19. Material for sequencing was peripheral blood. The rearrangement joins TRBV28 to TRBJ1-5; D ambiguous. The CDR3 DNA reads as TGTGCCAGCAGTCCTCAGGTGGGCAATCAGCCCCAGCATTTT. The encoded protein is CASSPQVGNQPQHF.